Below, 14 T cell receptor beta chains from the same sample are listed, as sequenced in a study of blood T cells in healthy people across ages. PCR was performed a second time for about 7 to 12 cycles using a sample-barcoded 5' primer and a J-beta primer mix. Using its own MiXCR run on the 5' RACE reads, TCRdb lists one record per CDR3 protein. There are about 1.7 million distinct CDR3 sequences in the sample; about 28% occur only once, and about 7.7% lies in the top ten. Sample: blood. The receptors originated from a woman in her twenties or thirties in good health.

This rearrangement joins TRBV5-1 to TRBJ1-1; D unclear. The CDR3 has 15 residues. The V end lost 2 bases, the J end lost 0 bases, and 11 bases lay between the germline ends. CDR1 and CDR2 from the germline V gene are SGHRS and YFSETQ. DNA of the CDR3: TGCGCCAGCAGCTTCGCCGGCAACATGAACACTGAAGCTTTCTTT. The encoded protein is CASSFAGNMNTEAFF.

V usage is TRBV24-1 and J usage is TRBJ2-1; TRBD2 aligns across 8 bases. With V trimmed by 5 bases and J by 0 bases, 5 bases remained unmatched. Germline V CDR1 and CDR2: KGHDR, SFDVKD. The CDR3 is 16 amino acids. CDR3 in DNA: TGTGCCACCAGTGGAGGAAGCGGGAGCTCCTACAATGAGCAGTTCTTC. Its translation: CATSGGSGSSYNEQFF.

This clonotype was observed a few times. J is TRBJ2-5 and V is TRBV5-1; 8 bases fit TRBD2. Losses at the gene ends were 0 bases for V and 3 bases for J; bases not matched to a gene: 7. CDR1 SGHRS and CDR2 YFSETQ come from the germline V gene. CDR3 length: 16 amino acids. CDR3 sequence (DNA): TGCGCCAGCAGCTTGGACCCAGCGGGAGTGGAAGAGACCCAGTACTTC. Encoded protein: CASSLDPAGVEETQYF.

As for this clonotype: An end of the junction does not agree with germline; a read error may underlie this. The chain uses TRBV15 and TRBJ1-2; 7 nucleotides align to TRBD1. The germline V gene has CDR1 LNHNV and CDR2 YYDKDF (reference sequence). There are 15 residues in the CDR3. The CDR3 loop reads CDTSRAPGGNYGYTF. The CDR3 DNA is TGTGACACCAGCAGAGCTCCAGGGGGTAACTATGGCTACACCTTC.

Worth noting for this clonotype: A read error may be the cause here, since a much bigger clone is one base away. The chain is built from TRBV10-3 and TRBJ1-2; no reliable D call. Trimming took off 3 bases at V and 2 bases at J, with 7 bases between the two ends. The CDR3 runs 13 residues. The germline V gene has CDR1 ENHRY and CDR2 SYGVKD. The CDR3 is CAISDGVNYGYTF. CDR3 DNA sequence: TGTGCCATCAGTGACGGTGTGAACTATGGCTACACCTTC.

The V gene is TRBV11-3, the J gene TRBJ2-1; 8 bases are shared with TRBD1. The closer fit of TRBJ2-7 to the DNA end suggests the J call may be wrong. Germline V gene sequence: CDR1 SGHNT, CDR2 YENEEA. The CDR3 totals 16 residues. CDR3 nucleotides: TGTGCCAGCAGCTGGACCCTGCAGGGGGCTTACAATGAGCAGTACTTC. Amino acid sequence: CASSWTLQGAYNEQYF.

This clonotype was counted only a few times. The gene calls are TRBV12-3 or TRBV12-4 and TRBJ2-7; D possibly corresponds to TRBD1 (6 bases). V was cut by 5 bases and J by 7 bases, with 15 bases left in between. This CDR3 spans 13 amino acids. In DNA form, the CDR3 reads TGTGCCAGCAGTCTAGGACAGCCTAGGGAGCAGTACTTC. Its protein is CASSLGQPREQYF.

J is TRBJ2-1 and V is TRBV7-3; 9 positions match TRBD1. Per the germline V gene, CDR1 is SGHTA and CDR2 is FQGTGA. V gave up 4 bases and J gave up 8 bases; unmatched junction bases: 12. The CDR3 consists of 16 residues. Here the CDR3 reads CASSSAGTGRSDEQFF. The CDR3 bases are TGTGCCAGCAGCTCCGCCGGGACAGGGAGGTCCGATGAGCAGTTCTTC.

The rearrangement joins TRBV2 to TRBJ2-7; 8 bases line up with TRBD2. The CDR3 loop spans 15 amino acids. V was pared by 6 bases and J by 2 bases, with 9 bases of the junction left unmatched. From germline, CDR1 is SNHLY and CDR2 FYNNEI. CDR3 residues: CASRGLAGSPYEQYF. The CDR3 region has the DNA TGTGCCAGCAGGGGGCTAGCGGGTTCCCCCTACGAGCAGTACTTC.

Worth noting for this clonotype: A read error may account for a junction end that differs from germline. The chain is built from TRBV10-3 and TRBJ1-1; D remains unclear. Germline V gene data show CDR1 as ENHRY and CDR2 as SYGVKD. This CDR3 region has 14 residues. CDR3 amino acids: CAVSESPQNTEAFF. The DNA of the CDR3 is TGTGCCGTCAGTGAGTCCCCCCAGAACACTGAAGCTTTCTTT.

There are a few counts of this clonotype. This chain uses TRBV7-2 with TRBJ2-7; 12 bases fit TRBD2. V shed 0 bases, J shed 5 bases, and the junction held 5 bases outside the gene matches. CDR3 size: 16 residues. Germline V gene data show CDR1 as SGHTA and CDR2 as FQGNSA. This CDR3 is CASSLARLAGAHEQYF. The CDR3 DNA is TGTGCCAGCAGCTTAGCGCGACTAGCGGGGGCCCACGAGCAGTACTTC.

This clonotype was found once. The gene calls are TRBV24-1 and TRBJ1-5, with D possibly TRBD1 on 6 matching bases. The CDR3 totals 14 residues. The germline gives CDR1 KGHDR, CDR2 SFDVKD. Trimming removed 5 bases at V and 6 bases at J, with 13 bases between. The CDR3 coding sequence is TGTGCCACCAGTGCCCGGGACATATTTCAGCCCCAGCATTTT. This translates into CATSARDIFQPQHF.

The chain recombines TRBV27 with TRBJ1-2; a possible D gene is TRBD1 (5 bases). Germline lookup yields CDR1 MNHEY and CDR2 SMNVEV (reference sequence). This CDR3 spans 16 amino acids. V was cut by 1 base and J by 2 bases, with 14 bases left in between. This chain's CDR3 is CASSLFGRDGNYGYTF. The CDR3 DNA reads as TGTGCCAGCAGTTTATTCGGGCGGGACGGGAACTATGGCTACACCTTC.

Details on this clonotype: A much larger clone differs from this one at a single base, so this may be a read error. The chain is built from TRBV3-1 and TRBJ2-1; D is possibly TRBD2 (5 bases). This CDR3 is 15 amino acids long. Germline V gives CDR1 LGHDT, CDR2 YNNKEL (reference sequence). CDR3 bases: TGTGCCAGCAGCCAAGGGGCTAGCTCCTACAATGAGCGGTTCTTC. Its translation is CASSQGASSYNERFF.